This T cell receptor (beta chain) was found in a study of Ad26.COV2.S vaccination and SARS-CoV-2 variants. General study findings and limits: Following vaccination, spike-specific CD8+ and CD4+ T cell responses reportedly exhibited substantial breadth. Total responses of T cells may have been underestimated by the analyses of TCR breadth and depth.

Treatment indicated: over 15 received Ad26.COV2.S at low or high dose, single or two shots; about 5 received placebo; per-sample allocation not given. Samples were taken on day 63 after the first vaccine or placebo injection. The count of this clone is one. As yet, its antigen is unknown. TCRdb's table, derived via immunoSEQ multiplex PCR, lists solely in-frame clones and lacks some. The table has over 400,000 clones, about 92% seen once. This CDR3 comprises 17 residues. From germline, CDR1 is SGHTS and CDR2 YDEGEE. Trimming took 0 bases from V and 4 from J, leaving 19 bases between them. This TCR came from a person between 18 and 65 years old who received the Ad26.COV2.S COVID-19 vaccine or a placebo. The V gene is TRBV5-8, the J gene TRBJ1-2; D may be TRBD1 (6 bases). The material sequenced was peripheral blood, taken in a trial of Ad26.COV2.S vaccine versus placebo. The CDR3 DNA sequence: TGTGCCAGCAGCTTGGTTGGGACATTCCTTTGTCCCTATGGCTACACCTTC. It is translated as CASSLVGTFLCPYGYTF.